This TCR beta chain is from a study of graft-versus-host responses after intestinal transplantation (dated by TCRdb to about 2021). In the study overall: Multivisceral, liver-intestinal, or isolated intestinal transplants were received by the recipients. Anti-thymocyte globulin induction was given to all recipients, followed by maintenance tacrolimus and steroids for roughly 3 years. Graft-versus-host and host-versus-graft alloreactive T cell clones were tracked in the graft, circulation and bone marrow after intestinal transplantation using bulk TCR-beta CDR3 sequencing. Alloreactive clones were identified by sequencing pre-transplant mixed lymphocyte reaction products and comparing these products with unstimulated pre-transplant donor and recipient T cells. Of the roughly 26 intestinal transplant recipients enrolled in the cohort, one of whom was a retransplant, a few patients without pretransplant specimens were excluded. A peak of at least 4% donor T cells among recipient peripheral blood mononuclear cells was the definition used for donor T cell macrochimerism. Rather than going through the commercial service, samples from three later patients were sequenced in-house on an Illumina MiSeq and processed with MiXCR. The paper as a whole reports these results and caveats: In patients with donor T cell macrochimerism, the allografts had high GvH to HvG T cell clonal ratios. GvH clones were found in recipient bone marrow, and some of the GvH clones appeared earlier in ileal mucosa or blood, which is consistent with an intestinal mucosal origin. The relatively low number and heterogeneity of intestinal transplant patients limited the conclusions. Early after transplant, peak levels of circulating GvH clones were associated with declines in HvG clones.

Of note for this clone: Its binding antigen is unknown. No base qualities exist here, and no much larger clone lies one base off it.

The meaning of the sample's time point label: cells obtained before transplantation from donor or recipient. CD3+CD4+ and CD3+CD8+ populations were FACS-sorted from unstimulated pre-transplant donor and recipient cells taken from spleen or lymph nodes. Library prep was done by the immunoSEQ multiplex PCR assay. In most patients, genomic DNA was isolated using the Qiagen DNeasy Blood and Tissue Kit and sent frozen to Adaptive Biotechnologies for TCR sequencing. Adaptive Biotechnologies carried out high-throughput TCR-beta CDR3 sequencing of genomic DNA for most patients. The authors' analysis ran thus. TCR sequencing data were retrieved from Adaptive's ImmunoSEQ software for around 18 patients, whereas a few other patients were processed with MiXCR and VDJtools. To correct CD4 versus CD8 sorting errors, sequences present in both subsets at a frequency ratio below 5:1 were removed. Because the origin of CDR3 nucleotide sequences shared between donor and recipient could not be assigned, those sequences were removed. To count as alloreactive, a clone needed at least 2-fold expansion over unstimulated cells and a minimum CFSE-low frequency of 0.002% (template counts) or 0.001% (read counts). Clones were considered mappable if detected in sequenced pre-transplant spleen, lymph node, or MLR CFSE-low populations of the donor or recipient. Cumulative frequency of alloreactive clones was calculated as a percentage of all sequences weighted by copy number. In TCRdb, the immuneACCESS table is reduced to in-frame sequences with V and J assigned. These tables do not hold every clone; where another copy was compared, an unresolved V gene accounts for under half, and the others remain unexplained. That table furnishes V, J and clone size, whereas the DNA furnished D and trimming. Across this sample there are about 84,000 clones, with more than 85% seen only once. Of the sample, about 0.38% falls within the top ten clones.

Sequences SQVTM (CDR1) and ANQGSEA (CDR2) are obtained from the germline V gene. The CDR3 covers 12 residues, taking in both the cysteine and the phenylalanine. Only the CDR3 part of the read is kept: 36 bases, read in frame from the first base. V was cut back by 5 bases and J by 3 bases, leaving a gap of 10 bases between them. The sequence came from a human donor who was the organ donor for an intestinal transplant. The chain was built from TRBV29-1 and TRBJ1-1, with the D segment identity uncertain. Sequenced here: unstimulated CD4+ T cells sorted from spleen or lymph node cells, sampled before transplant. The CDR3 region has the sequence CSVQPRYTEAFF. The DNA sequence is given as TGCAGCGTTCAACCCAGGTACACTGAAGCTTTCTTT.